The 15 T cell receptor beta chains given below trace back to one sample, sequenced in a study of T cell clones after liver transplantation. TCRdb keeps only in-frame clones here, not all; method: immunoSEQ multiplex PCR. The sample has some 15,000 clones, about nine tenths seen once. Source: CD8+ T cells from blood, taken before liver transplant. The receptor set was obtained from a human donor who received a liver transplant.

The chain has TRBV7-8 and TRBJ1-5, with D perhaps TRBD1 (5 bases). Trimming cost V 5 bases and J 2 bases, with 16 bases left between them. CDR3 size: 16 residues. Germline CDR1 is SGHVS and CDR2 is FQNEAQ. The chain's CDR3 is CASSGGDSDGNQPQHF. CDR3 DNA: TGTGCCAGCAGCGGAGGGGATTCCGACGGCAATCAGCCCCAGCATTTT. Filled out from reference TRBV7-8 and TRBJ1-5, the complete variable domain reads GAGVSQSPRYKVAKRGQDVALRCDPISGHVSLFWYQQALGQGPEFLTYFQNEAQLDKSGLPSDRFFAERPEGSVSTLKIQRTQQEDSAVYLCASSGGDSDGNQPQHFGDGTRLSIL.

The V and J genes are TRBV25-1 and TRBJ2-2; D assignment may be TRBD1 or TRBD2 (6 bases each). Germline loops: CDR1 MGHDK, CDR2 SYGVNS. The germline V and J ends were trimmed by 0 bases and 6 bases, with 14 bases remaining between them. The CDR3 length is 16 residues. The CDR3 reads CASSEYLRGRAGELFF. CDR3 DNA: TGTGCCAGCAGTGAATATCTCCGGGGGCGCGCCGGGGAGCTGTTTTTT.

The table lists this clone with a count of one. V and J are TRBV19 and TRBJ1-5; unclear D gene. Germline V gene sequence: CDR1 LNHDA, CDR2 SQIVND (reference sequence). Deletions cut 4 bases from V and 0 bases from J, with 10 bases between. CDR3 length: 15 residues. The CDR3 DNA reads as TGTGCCAGTAGTACCCAGCTCAATAGCAATCAGCCCCAGCATTTT. Its translation is CASSTQLNSNQPQHF. Filled out from reference TRBV19 and TRBJ1-5, the complete variable domain reads DGGITQSPKYLFRKEGQNVTLSCEQNLNHDAMYWYRQDPGQGLRLIYYSQIVNDFQKGDIAEGYSVSREKKESFPLTVTSAQKNPTAFYLCASSTQLNSNQPQHFGDGTRLSIL.

The chain combines TRBV18 with TRBJ2-7; D is unclear. Germline V CDR1 and CDR2: KGHSH, LQKENI. The CDR3 consists of 15 residues. V lost 2 bases and J lost 3, with 14 bases in between. The CDR3 sequence: CASSPGDLRYYEQYF. Here the CDR3 DNA reads TGTGCCAGCTCACCAGGAGACCTTAGGTACTACGAGCAGTACTTC.

The genes are TRBV28 and TRBJ2-7, with D hard to call. In germline, CDR1 is MDHEN, CDR2 SYDVKM. This CDR3 is 14 amino acids long. Trimming took 7 bases from V and 1 from J, leaving 14 bases between them. The DNA for the CDR3 is TGTGCCAGCACTACGGTCGGTTCGTCCTACGAGCAGTACTTC. It yields the protein CASTTVGSSYEQYF.

The chain joins TRBV6-5 to TRBJ2-7, with 8 nucleotides matching TRBD1. After removal of 3 bases from V and 4 bases from J, the junction contained 5 bases not matched to a gene. This CDR3 comprises 14 residues. In germline, CDR1 is MNHEY, CDR2 SVGAGI. The CDR3 region has the DNA TGTGCCAGCAGTTATTCGGACAGGGCTTACGAGCAGTACTTC. It codes for CASSYSDRAYEQYF.

This chain joins TRBV7-9 and TRBJ2-7; TRBD1 is a possible D gene (6 bases). V lost 5 bases and J 4 bases, leaving 15 bases between the germline ends. Germline V CDR1 and CDR2: SEHNR, FQNEAQ (reference sequence). The CDR3 is 14 residues long. This CDR3 reads CASSLHHREYEQYF. The CDR3 DNA reads TGTGCCAGCAGCCTCCACCACAGGGAATACGAGCAGTACTTC.

The chain combines TRBV29-1 with TRBJ2-7; D may be TRBD1 or TRBD2 (5 bases each). This CDR3 has 13 amino acids. Trimming stripped 8 bases from V and 0 bases from J, with 14 bases between. Germline lookup yields CDR1 SQVTM and CDR2 ANQGSEA. The CDR3 DNA reads as TGCAGCTTCCGGGACCCTTCCTCCTACGAGCAGTACTTC. This codes for CSFRDPSSYEQYF.

J is TRBJ2-7 and V is TRBV27; 7 bases are shared with TRBD1. V shed 0 bases and J 5 bases; nucleotides not matched to a gene: 10. There are 16 residues in the CDR3. Germline CDR1 and CDR2: MNHEY and SMNVEV (reference sequence). The CDR3 loop reads CASSLSQGFPRNEQYF. The CDR3 DNA is TGTGCCAGCAGTTTATCACAGGGGTTTCCCCGAAACGAGCAGTACTTC.

The V gene is TRBV4-1, the J gene TRBJ1-1; D is undetermined. This CDR3 spans 17 amino acids. V was cut by 1 base and J by 0 bases, with 15 bases left in between. Per the germline V gene, CDR1 is MGHRA and CDR2 is YSYEKL. CDR3 protein: CASSQAFRPGMNTEAFF. Here the CDR3 DNA reads TGCGCCAGCAGCCAAGCCTTCCGACCGGGGATGAACACTGAAGCTTTCTTT.

The chain joins TRBV28 to TRBJ1-3; TRBD1 might be the D (6 bases). The length of the CDR3 is 14 residues. The V gene lost 2 bases and the J gene lost 2 bases, with 7 bases spanning the gap. In germline, CDR1 is MDHEN, CDR2 SYDVKM. This chain's CDR3 is CASSLGGTGNTIYF. In DNA form, the CDR3 reads TGTGCCAGCAGTTTAGGGGGCACTGGAAACACCATATATTTT.

This clone has just a few counts. The chain carries TRBV27 and TRBJ1-5; possibly TRBD1 for D (5 bases). This CDR3 has 17 amino acids. V dropped 2 bases and J dropped 5 bases, with 19 bases sitting between them. CDR1 MNHEY and CDR2 SMNVEV come from the germline V gene (reference sequence). The CDR3 here is CASSLGAGRLTYQPQHF. The CDR3 region has the DNA TGTGCCAGCAGTTTAGGGGCAGGCCGTCTTACCTATCAGCCCCAGCATTTT.

The chain carries TRBV28 and TRBJ2-1, with 7 nucleotides matching TRBD2. The length of the CDR3 is 14 residues. CDR1 MDHEN and CDR2 SYDVKM come from the germline V gene. V trimming: 7 bases; J trimming: 2 bases; junction bases outside the gene matches: 5. CDR3: CASTQGGTYNEQFF. In DNA form, the CDR3 reads TGTGCCAGCACTCAGGGAGGGACCTACAATGAGCAGTTCTTC.

The chain uses TRBV28 and TRBJ2-5; 7 bases are shared with TRBD1. J gave up 4 bases and V 6 bases, and 8 bases lay outside the gene matches. Germline assignment: CDR1 MDHEN and CDR2 SYDVKM. This CDR3 has 14 amino acids. CDR3 region: CASRPHRDRETQYF. The CDR3 DNA sequence: TGTGCCAGCAGGCCGCACCGGGACAGAGAGACCCAGTACTTC.

The chain couples TRBV27 to TRBJ1-2; D unclear. V was clipped by 1 base and J by 8 bases, with 11 bases between them. Germline assignment: CDR1 MNHEY and CDR2 SMNVEV (reference sequence). This CDR3 spans 13 amino acids. CDR3 DNA sequence: TGTGCCAGCAGTTTATATACCGGGGAAGGCTACACCTTC. This translates into CASSLYTGEGYTF.